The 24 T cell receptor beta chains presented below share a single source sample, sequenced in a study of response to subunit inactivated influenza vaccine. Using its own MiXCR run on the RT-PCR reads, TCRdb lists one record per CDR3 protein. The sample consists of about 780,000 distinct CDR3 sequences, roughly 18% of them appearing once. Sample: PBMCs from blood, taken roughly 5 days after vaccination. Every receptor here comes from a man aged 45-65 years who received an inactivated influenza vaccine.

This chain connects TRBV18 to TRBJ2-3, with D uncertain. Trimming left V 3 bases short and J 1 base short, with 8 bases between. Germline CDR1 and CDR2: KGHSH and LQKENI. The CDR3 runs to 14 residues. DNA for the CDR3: TGTGCCAGCTCACCCTTCCTAGGCACAGATACGCAGTATTTT. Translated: CASSPFLGTDTQYF.

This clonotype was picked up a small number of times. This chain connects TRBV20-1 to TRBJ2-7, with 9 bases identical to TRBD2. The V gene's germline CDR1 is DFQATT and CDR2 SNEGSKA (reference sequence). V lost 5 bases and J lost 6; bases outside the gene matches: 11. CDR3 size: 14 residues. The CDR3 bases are TGCAGTGCTCAGTCCCCTAGCGGGGCGGGCGAGCAGTACTTC. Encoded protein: CSAQSPSGAGEQYF.

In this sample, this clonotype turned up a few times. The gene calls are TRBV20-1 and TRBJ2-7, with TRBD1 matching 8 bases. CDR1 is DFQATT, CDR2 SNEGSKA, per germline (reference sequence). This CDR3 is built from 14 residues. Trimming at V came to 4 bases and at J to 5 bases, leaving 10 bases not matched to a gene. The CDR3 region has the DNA TGCAGTGCTACCTGGCTGGACAGGGTTGACGAGCAGTACTTC. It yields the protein CSATWLDRVDEQYF.

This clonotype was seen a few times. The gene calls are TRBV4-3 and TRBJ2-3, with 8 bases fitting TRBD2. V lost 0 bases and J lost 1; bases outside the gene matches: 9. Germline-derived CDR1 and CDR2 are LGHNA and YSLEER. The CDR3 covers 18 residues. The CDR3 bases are TGCGCCAGCAGCCAAGATGCCCCACTAGCGGCCCGCACAGATACGCAGTATTTT. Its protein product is CASSQDAPLAARTDTQYF.

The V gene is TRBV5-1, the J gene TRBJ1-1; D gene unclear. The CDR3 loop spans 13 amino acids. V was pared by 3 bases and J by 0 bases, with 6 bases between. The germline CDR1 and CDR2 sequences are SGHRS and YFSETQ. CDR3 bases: TGCGCCAGCAGCTCCATAGTGAACACTGAAGCTTTCTTT. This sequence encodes CASSSIVNTEAFF.

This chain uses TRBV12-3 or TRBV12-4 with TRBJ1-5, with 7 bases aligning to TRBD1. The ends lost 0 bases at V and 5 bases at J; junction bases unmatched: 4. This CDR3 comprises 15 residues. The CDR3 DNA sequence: TGTGCCAGCAGTTTAGCGTCAGGGGGACATCAGCCCCAGCATTTT. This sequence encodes CASSLASGGHQPQHF.

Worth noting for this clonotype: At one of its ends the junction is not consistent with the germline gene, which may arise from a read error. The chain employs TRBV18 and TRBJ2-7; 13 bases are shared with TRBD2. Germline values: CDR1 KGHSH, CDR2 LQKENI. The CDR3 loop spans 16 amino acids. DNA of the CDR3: TGTGCCAGCTCATCACCCACTAGCGGGGGGGGCTACGAGCAGTACTTC. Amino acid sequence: CASSSPTSGGGYEQYF.

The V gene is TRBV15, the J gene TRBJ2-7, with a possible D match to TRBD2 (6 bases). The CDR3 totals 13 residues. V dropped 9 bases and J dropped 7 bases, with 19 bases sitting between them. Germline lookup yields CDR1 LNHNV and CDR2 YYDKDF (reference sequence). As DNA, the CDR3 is TGTGCCACGGGCCGGGACTCCCGTGTAGAGCAGTACTTC. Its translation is CATGRDSRVEQYF.

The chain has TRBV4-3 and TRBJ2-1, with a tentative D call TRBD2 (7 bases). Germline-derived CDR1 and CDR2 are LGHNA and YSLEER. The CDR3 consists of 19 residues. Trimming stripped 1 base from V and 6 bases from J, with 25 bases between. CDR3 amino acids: CASSQVGGRGSFSLNEQFF. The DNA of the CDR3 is TGCGCCAGCAGCCAAGTGGGGGGGCGCGGTAGCTTTTCTCTCAATGAGCAGTTCTTC.

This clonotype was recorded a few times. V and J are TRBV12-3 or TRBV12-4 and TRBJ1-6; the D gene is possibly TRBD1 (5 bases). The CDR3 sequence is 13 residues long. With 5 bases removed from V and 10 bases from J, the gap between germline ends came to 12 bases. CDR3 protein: CASSTKWGSPLHF. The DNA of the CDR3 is TGTGCCAGCAGTACCAAGTGGGGCTCACCCCTCCACTTT.

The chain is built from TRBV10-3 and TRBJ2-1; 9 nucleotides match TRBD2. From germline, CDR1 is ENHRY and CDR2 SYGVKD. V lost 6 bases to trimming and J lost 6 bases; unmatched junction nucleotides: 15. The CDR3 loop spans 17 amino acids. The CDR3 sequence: CAIRKGAGTSSGNEQFF. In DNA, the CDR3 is TGTGCCATCAGAAAAGGAGCCGGGACTAGCTCGGGCAATGAGCAGTTCTTC.

CDR3 residues: CASSQFRTGTYNEQFF. The CDR3 DNA reads TGCGCCAGCAGCCAATTCAGGACAGGGACCTACAATGAGCAGTTCTTC. The chain links TRBV4-3 to TRBJ2-1; 8 bases are a match to TRBD1. V shed 2 bases and J 2 bases; nucleotides not matched to a gene: 5. The germline V gene encodes CDR1 LGHNA and CDR2 YSLEER. The CDR3 has 16 amino acids.

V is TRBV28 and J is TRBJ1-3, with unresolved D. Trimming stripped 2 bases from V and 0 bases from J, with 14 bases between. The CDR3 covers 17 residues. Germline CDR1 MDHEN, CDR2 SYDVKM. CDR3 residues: CASSLRSLSSSGNTIYF. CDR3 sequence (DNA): TGTGCCAGCAGTTTAAGGTCACTATCGTCCTCTGGAAACACCATATATTTT.

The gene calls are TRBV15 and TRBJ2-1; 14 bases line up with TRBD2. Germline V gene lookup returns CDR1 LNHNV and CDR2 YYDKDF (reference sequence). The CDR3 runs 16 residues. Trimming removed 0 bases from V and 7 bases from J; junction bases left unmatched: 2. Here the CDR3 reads CATSRDGTSGRNEQFF. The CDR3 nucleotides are TGTGCCACCAGCAGAGACGGGACTAGCGGGAGAAATGAGCAGTTCTTC. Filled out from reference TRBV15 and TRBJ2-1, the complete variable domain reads DAMVIQNPRYQVTQFGKPVTLSCSQTLNHNVMYWYQQKSSQAPKLLFHYYDKDFNNEADTPDNFQSRRPNTSFCFLDIRSPGLGDTAMYLCATSRDGTSGRNEQFFGPGTRLTVL.

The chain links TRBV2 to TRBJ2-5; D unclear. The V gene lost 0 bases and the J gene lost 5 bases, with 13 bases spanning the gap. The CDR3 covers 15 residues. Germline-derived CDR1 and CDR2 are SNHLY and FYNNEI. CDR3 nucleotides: TGTGCCAGCAGTGAAGCGCCACTGGGTCACGAGACCCAGTACTTC. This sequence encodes CASSEAPLGHETQYF.

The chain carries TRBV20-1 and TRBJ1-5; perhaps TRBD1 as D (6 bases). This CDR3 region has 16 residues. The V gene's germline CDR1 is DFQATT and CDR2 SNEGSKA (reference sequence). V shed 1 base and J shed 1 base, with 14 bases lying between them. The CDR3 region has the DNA TGCAGTGCTAGAGTCCAGAGGGGGGAAAGCAATCAGCCCCAGCATTTT. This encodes CSARVQRGESNQPQHF.

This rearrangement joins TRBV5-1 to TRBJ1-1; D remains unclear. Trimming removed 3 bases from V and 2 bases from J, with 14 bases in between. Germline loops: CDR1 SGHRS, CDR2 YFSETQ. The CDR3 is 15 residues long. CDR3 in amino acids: CASSSVLGGNTEAFF. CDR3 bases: TGCGCCAGCAGCTCCGTACTAGGAGGCAACACTGAAGCTTTCTTT.

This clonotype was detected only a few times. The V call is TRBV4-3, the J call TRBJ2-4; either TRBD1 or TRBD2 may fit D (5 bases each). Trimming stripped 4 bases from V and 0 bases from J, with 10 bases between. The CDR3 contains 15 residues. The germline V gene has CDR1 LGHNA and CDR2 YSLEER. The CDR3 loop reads CASSPGDLAKNIQYF. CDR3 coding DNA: TGCGCCAGCAGCCCTGGGGACCTAGCCAAAAACATTCAGTACTTC.

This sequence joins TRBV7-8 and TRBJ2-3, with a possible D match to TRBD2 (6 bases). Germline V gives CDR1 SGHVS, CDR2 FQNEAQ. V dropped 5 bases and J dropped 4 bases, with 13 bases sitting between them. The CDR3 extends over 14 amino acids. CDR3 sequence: CASSRLDAADTQYF. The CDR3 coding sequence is TGTGCCAGCAGCAGACTAGACGCGGCAGATACGCAGTATTTT.

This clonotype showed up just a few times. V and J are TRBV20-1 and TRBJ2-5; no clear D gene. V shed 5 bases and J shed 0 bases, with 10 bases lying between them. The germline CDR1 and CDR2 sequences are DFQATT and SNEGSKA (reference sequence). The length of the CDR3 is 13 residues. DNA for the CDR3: TGCAGTGCTGGGGTCGGGTACCAAGAGACCCAGTACTTC. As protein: CSAGVGYQETQYF.

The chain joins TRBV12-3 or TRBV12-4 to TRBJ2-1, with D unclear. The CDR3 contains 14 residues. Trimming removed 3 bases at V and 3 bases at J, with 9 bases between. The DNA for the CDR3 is TGTGCCAGCAGTTTTTTGTCTCTCTACAATGAGCAGTTCTTC. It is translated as CASSFLSLYNEQFF.

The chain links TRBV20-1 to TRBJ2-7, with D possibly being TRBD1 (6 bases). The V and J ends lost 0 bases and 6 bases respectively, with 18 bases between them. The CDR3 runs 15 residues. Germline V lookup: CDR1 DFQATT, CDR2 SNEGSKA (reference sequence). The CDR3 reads CSARDGRGMATEQYF. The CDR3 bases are TGCAGTGCTAGAGATGGCAGGGGCATGGCTACCGAGCAGTACTTC.

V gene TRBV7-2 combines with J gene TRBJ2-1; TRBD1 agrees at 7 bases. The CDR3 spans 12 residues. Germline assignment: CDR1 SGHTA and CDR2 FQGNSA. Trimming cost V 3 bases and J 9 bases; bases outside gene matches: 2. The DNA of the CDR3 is TGTGCCAGCAGCTTCCCAGGGGGTGAGCAGTTCTTC. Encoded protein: CASSFPGGEQFF. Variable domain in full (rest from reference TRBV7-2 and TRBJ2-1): GAGVSQSPSNKVTEKGKDVELRCDPISGHTALYWYRQSLGQGLEFLIYFQGNSAPDKSGLPSDRFSAERTGGSVSTLTIQRTQQEDSAVYLCASSFPGGEQFFGPGTRLTVL.

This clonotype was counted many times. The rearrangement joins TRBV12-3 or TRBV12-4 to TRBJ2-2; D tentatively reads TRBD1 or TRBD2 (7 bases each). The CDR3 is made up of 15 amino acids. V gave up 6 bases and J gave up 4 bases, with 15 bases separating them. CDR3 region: CASRPDREGTGELFF. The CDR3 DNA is TGTGCCAGCAGACCCGACAGGGAGGGCACCGGGGAGCTGTTTTTT.